One T cell receptor (beta chain) is described in this entry. The count of this clonotype is one. Its recognized antigen is unknown. Base qualities are not recorded, but no much larger clone differs from it by a single base. One read gives only weak evidence. RNA was extracted using the RNeasy kit, and about 0.45 to 1 microgram was reverse transcribed with random hexamers. The immunoSEQ multiplex PCR assay, which covers 54 Vbeta and 13 Jbeta segments, was used to amplify TCR beta CDR3 regions. PCR amplification bias was corrected by using a synthetic template baseline for primer optimization and computational correction. The original methods were these. Reads were annotated to V, D and J genes according to IMGT and were analyzed with immunoSEQ Analyzer, with only productive sequences retained. Clonality was computed as one minus Shannon entropy normalized by log2 of the number of productive unique sequences. For each patient and control, public and private clones were evaluated within the 100 most prevalent clones. A clone was defined as Susac-specific if it was absent from the healthy and MS cohorts, from around 960 published viral clones and from other ImmuneACCESS disease sequences. The public reads were run again by TCRdb, first through fastp at Q25 and then through MiXCR, and only productive beta chains were kept. Each record represents a unique CDR3 protein, reported with the most common genes and DNA among its rows. The V and J calls come from TCRdb's annotation, not from the publication. Across this sample there are a few hundred thousand distinct CDR3 sequences, with about 96% seen only once. 0.095% of the sample comes from the top ten.

The data were taken from a study of CD8 T cells in Susac syndrome (dated by TCRdb to the late 2010s). Some background on the complete study: Whether CD8+ T cell activation and differentiation in Susac syndrome was antigen driven was tested using repertoire sequencing.

The research as a whole found: The number of individuals in the TCR sequencing and HLA analysis was acknowledged as relatively small.

High-throughput TCR beta sequencing profiled peripheral blood CD8+ and CD4+ T cells from healthy donors, Susac syndrome patients and multiple sclerosis patients. The multiple sclerosis controls were treatment-naive patients whose relapsing-remitting disease, either stable or active, fulfilled the revised McDonald criteria. Bulk CD8+ and CD4+ T cells were purified by magnetic negative isolation, while CD8+ TEMRA cells were enriched using FACS. Blood was collected in EDTA tubes and processed within 24 hours, with PBMCs isolated through density gradient centrifugation. PBMCs intended for TCR sequencing were frozen in liquid nitrogen and were later thawed in a 37 degrees C water bath. A purity of at least 90% was achieved for sorted or isolated CD4+, CD8+ and CD8+ TEMRA cells. The CDR3 numbers 14 residues from cysteine through phenylalanine. The read is trimmed to its CDR3 DNA, 42 bases read in frame from base 1. At the junction V is shortened by 6 bases and J by 6 bases, with 17 bases in between. CDR1 and CDR2 (DFQATT, SNEGSKA) derive from the germline V gene (reference sequence).

The sequence is built from TRBV20-1 and TRBJ1-4, with TRBD1 perhaps the D gene, on 6 matching bases. Sequencing was done on a sample of CD4+ T cells from PBMCs. The receptor comes from a human donor with multiple sclerosis. The CDR3 protein is CSADTGFGDEKLFF. In nucleotide form, the sequence is TGCAGTGCCGACACAGGGTTCGGGGATGAAAAACTGTTTTTT.